This T cell receptor (beta chain) originates from a study of response to subunit inactivated influenza vaccine. The study's findings and limits: New T cells are recruited in small numbers by each seasonal influenza vaccination, according to the authors' suggestion.

CDR1 and CDR2 (germline): ENHRY, SYGVKD. Losses at the gene ends were 0 bases for V and 1 base for J; bases not matched to a gene: 13. This CDR3 is built from 19 residues. Using its own MiXCR run on the RT-PCR reads, TCRdb lists one record per CDR3 protein. The table lists around 530,000 distinct CDR3 sequences, more than 15% of them singletons. This clonotype was counted a few times. The target antigen is unknown. The sequencing used CD4+ T cells sorted from PBMCs, collected roughly 24 months after vaccination. The genes are TRBV10-3 and TRBJ2-3, with TRBD2 matching 7 bases. The receptor was derived from a man aged 50 to 69 who received an inactivated influenza vaccine. Here the CDR3 reads CAISESRGFHAGGTDTQYF. The CDR3 DNA reads TGTGCCATCAGTGAGTCGAGAGGGTTTCACGCGGGAGGCACAGATACGCAGTATTTT.